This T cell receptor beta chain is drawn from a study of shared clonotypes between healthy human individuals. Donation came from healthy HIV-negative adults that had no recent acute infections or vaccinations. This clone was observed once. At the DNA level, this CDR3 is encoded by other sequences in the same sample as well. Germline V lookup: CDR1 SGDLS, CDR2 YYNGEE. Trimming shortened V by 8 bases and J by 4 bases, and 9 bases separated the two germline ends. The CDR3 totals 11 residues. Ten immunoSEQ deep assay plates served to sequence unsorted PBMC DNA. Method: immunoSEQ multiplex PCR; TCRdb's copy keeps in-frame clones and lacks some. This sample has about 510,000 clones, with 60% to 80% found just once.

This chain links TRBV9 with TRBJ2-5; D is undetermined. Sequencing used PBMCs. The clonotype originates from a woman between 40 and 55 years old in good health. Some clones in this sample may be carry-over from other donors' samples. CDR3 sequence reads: CASGEGETQYF. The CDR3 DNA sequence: TGTGCCAGTGGGGAAGGAGAGACCCAGTACTTC.